This T cell receptor (beta chain) was identified during a study of preoperative IRX-2 immunotherapy in early breast cancer. The count of this clone is one. The CDR3 has 15 residues. V was trimmed by 5 bases and J by 7 bases, leaving 20 bases between them. TCRdb's copy holds only in-frame clones and misses some; the assay was immunoSEQ multiplex PCR. The sample lists about 32,000 clones, about four fifths occurring once. Treatment given: preoperative locoregional IRX-2 cytokine immunotherapy. Samples came from a phase Ib trial of preoperative locoregional IRX-2 cytokine immunotherapy. Sequenced material: lymph node tissue, taken from a patient treated with IRX-2 immunotherapy. The clonotype originates from a human donor with breast cancer. The genes are TRBV7-1 and TRBJ1-2; a possible D gene is TRBD1 (5 bases). TRBV7-1 is annotated as an ORF whose role is uncertain. CDR3 loop: CASSLPGDAGSGYTF. CDR3 nucleotide sequence: TGTGCCAGCAGCCTCCCCGGGGACGCCGGTAGTGGCTACACCTTC.